This is a list of T cell receptor beta chains from one sample in a study of Ad26.COV2.S vaccination and SARS-CoV-2 variants. The table came from immunoSEQ multiplex PCR; TCRdb's copy has only in-frame clones and leaves some out. Here the sample spans some 250,000 clones, roughly 90% being singletons. Here the sequenced sample was peripheral blood, taken in a trial of Ad26.COV2.S vaccine versus placebo. These receptors were collected from a person aged 18-60 years who received the Ad26.COV2.S COVID-19 vaccine or a placebo. The CDR3 runs from the conserved cysteine through the conserved F or W. The D gene is left open where the match is weak. For some rows the clone size is stated as once, few or many, or as a class when expanded; others skip it.

abundance | d_gene | j_gene | v_gene | CDR3nt | CDR3aa
NA | NA | TRBJ2-3 | TRBV4-3 | TGCGCCAGCAGCCAGGGGCACACAGATACGCAGTATTTT | CASSQGHTDTQYF
few | NA | TRBJ1-6 | TRBV10-3 | TGTGCCATCAGTGAGCTGAATTCACCCCTCCACTTT | CAISELNSPLHF
NA | NA | TRBJ1-1 | TRBV4-3 | TGCGCCAGCAGCCAAGACAGGGACACTGAAGCTTTCTTT | CASSQDRDTEAFF
NA | NA | TRBJ2-1 | TRBV27 | TGTGCCAGCAGTCCCCCGGGCCCCTTGTTCGAGGGGCAGTTCTTC | CASSPPGPLFEGQFF
NA | NA | TRBJ2-2 | TRBV4-3 | TGCGCCAGCAGCCAAGACAGGGTGAACACCGGGGAGCTGTTTTTT | CASSQDRVNTGELFF
NA | NA | TRBJ2-7 | TRBV28 | TGTGCCAGCAGCTTAACAGGGCGCTCCTACGAGCAGTACTTC | CASSLTGRSYEQYF
NA | NA | TRBJ2-2 | TRBV25-1 | TGTGCCAGCAGTGCCGGGGGCACCGGGGAGCTGTTTTTT | CASSAGGTGELFF
NA | NA | TRBJ2-3 | TRBV4-3 | TGCGCCAGCAGCCAAGGAGGTCGCACAGATACGCAGTATTTT | CASSQGGRTDTQYF
once | TRBD2 | TRBJ2-3 | TRBV10-1 | TGCGCCAGCAGTGAGCCCCTAGCGGGATCTAGCACAGATACGCAGTATTTT | CASSEPLAGSSTDTQYF
NA | NA | TRBJ1-1 | TRBV24-1 | TGTGCCACCAGTGATGCGGGGGCTGAAGCTTTCTTT | CATSDAGAEAFF
NA | NA | TRBJ2-5 | TRBV11-1 | TGTGCCAGCAGCTTAGATGGACCTACATTCGAGACCCAGTACTTC | CASSLDGPTFETQYF
NA | TRBD2 | TRBJ2-3 | TRBV29-1 | TGCAGCGTCACATCGACTAGCGCGTTTACAGATACGCAGTATTTT | CSVTSTSAFTDTQYF
NA | TRBD1 | TRBJ2-7 | TRBV7-9 | TGTGCCAGCAGCCATCGCGGACAGGGCGTAGACTACGAGCAGTACTTC | CASSHRGQGVDYEQYF
NA | NA | TRBJ2-3 | TRBV13 | TGTGCCAGCCCCTGGGGAGCGGCTAGCACAGATACGCAGTATTTT | CASPWGAASTDTQYF
NA | TRBD2 | TRBJ2-1 | TRBV28 | TGTGCCAGCAGTTTAGGACTAGCGGGAGAGAAATACTACAATGAGCAGTTCTTC | CASSLGLAGEKYYNEQFF
NA | NA | TRBJ2-3 | TRBV6-5 | TGTGCCAGCAGTACCGGGACTACGCAGTATTTT | CASSTGTTQYF
NA | TRBD1 | TRBJ2-7 | TRBV6-6 | TGTGCCAGCAGTTCCCAAGGACAGGGTCCCTCCTACGAGCAGTACTTC | CASSSQGQGPSYEQYF
NA | NA | TRBJ2-1 | TRBV21-1 | TGTGCCAGCAGCAAAACAGGGGCTAGCGGGGATGAGCAGTTCTTC | CASSKTGASGDEQFF
once | TRBD2 | TRBJ2-7 | TRBV30 | TGTGCCTGGAGGGGGCGGAGCGGGAGGTACGAGCAGTACTTC | CAWRGRSGRYEQYF